This TCR beta chain was identified in a study of CD8+ T cells in alopecia areata. Treatment reported: oral pan-JAK inhibitor, 5-10 mg twice daily. cDNA prepared by RNA extraction and subsequent reverse transcription served as the template for sequencing. The table came from immunoSEQ multiplex PCR; TCRdb's copy has only in-frame clones and leaves some out. Among about 120,000 clones listed, about 50% were seen once. This clone has a handful of counts. J gave up 4 bases and V 5 bases, and 5 bases lay outside the gene matches. The CDR3 consists of 14 residues. Looked up from germline, CDR1 is SGHDN and CDR2 is FVKESK.

The chain couples TRBV14 to TRBJ2-5; 9 positions match TRBD2. The sequence was obtained from a human donor with alopecia areata. This specimen consisted of CD4+ T cells sorted from blood, obtained at week 4, from a patient treated with tofacitinib. For the CDR3, the DNA is TGTGCCAGCAGCAGGGGACTAGCTGGAGAGACCCAGTACTTC. It translates to CASSRGLAGETQYF.